This T cell receptor beta chain was captured in a study of glioma-infiltrating T cells after dendritic cell vaccination (dated by TCRdb to the mid-2010s). At the level of the whole study: A cohort of 15 glioblastoma patients from Phase I and II dendritic cell vaccination trials was included, of whom 9 were newly diagnosed and 6 had recurrent disease. Between 2003 and 2012, patients were given autologous tumor lysate-pulsed dendritic cell vaccination. To make the vaccine, monocyte-derived dendritic cells were cultured for under 9 days with IL-4 and GM-CSF and then pulsed overnight with autologous tumor lysate. Three intradermal dendritic cell vaccine injections were administered to patients at biweekly intervals in the arm below the axilla. Tumor-infiltrating lymphocyte content was quantified and tumor and blood repertoires were compared in dendritic cell-vaccinated glioblastoma patients by deep sequencing of TCR beta CDR3 regions. Survival after dendritic cell vaccination was correlated with TCR sequencing metrics, including TIL content and tumor-blood repertoire overlap.

Study-level results and caveats: The TCR overlap response model with three groups was called speculative and said to need prospective validation. The cohort was small and heterogeneous, only a few patients had full blood and tumor sets, and even fewer had initial-recurrent tumor pairs. TCR clonality showed no direct relationship with survival, which suggests that a diverse polyclonal response may be important. Higher estimated pretreatment TIL content predicted longer time to progression and overall survival after dendritic cell vaccination.

Using the immunoSEQ assay, TCRB CDR3 regions were amplified from 1.5 to 2 micrograms of genomic DNA, or from all available DNA when less than that was on hand. The multiplex PCR employed 60 forward primers targeting TCR V beta segments and 13 reverse primers targeting J beta segments. Synthetic control templates were spiked into each sample at limiting dilution to estimate reads per starting template. Sequencing produced 87 bp reads on the Illumina HiSeq System. The authors' pipeline ran thus. To remove PCR and sequencing errors, closely related sequences were merged with a nearest neighbor algorithm. TCR overlap was measured as the percentage of unique tumor TCR beta sequences also present in the same patient's peripheral blood. The table was pulled from immuneACCESS by TCRdb, which kept in-frame rearrangements only. Such tables lose some clones; where checked, under half of the loss comes from unresolved V genes, and the rest has no known cause. For V, J and clone size, that table is used; D and trimming come from the DNA. In this sample the table shows 75,000 to 95,000 clones, over 75% of which occur a single time. The ten top clones hold over 2% of the sample.

The CDR3 holds 11 amino acids from the cysteine to the phenylalanine. Only the CDR3 region is kept as DNA, spanning 33 bases read in frame from base 1. This sample's time point label indicates: after dendritic cell vaccination, including at tumor progression/relapse. To be selected, patients needed enough residual fresh-frozen tumor tissue and more than two years of available survival data. None of the glioblastoma patients carried an isocitrate dehydrogenase mutation, although molecular status otherwise varied. PBMC collection took place before vaccination, two weeks after the third vaccination, and at tumor progression if progression occurred. Genomic DNA was extracted with the Qiagen DNeasy Blood extraction Kit. Regarding this clone: The clone's antigen remains unknown. Base qualities are missing; no much larger clone stands one base away.

The origin of this receptor is a human donor with glioblastoma. The V and J genes are TRBV1 and TRBJ2-5; the table assigns TRBD2, which was not confirmed against the DNA. The tail of the sequence fits TRBJ2-7 better, so the J call may be wrong. TRBV1 is a recognized pseudogene. Here the sequenced sample was blood, taken after dendritic cell vaccination. CDR3 sequence: CTSRISYEQYF. The DNA reads TGCACCAGCAGGATCTCCTACGAGCAGTACTTC.